Below, 27 T cell receptor beta chains from the same sample are listed, as sequenced in a study of cytomegalovirus exposure and HLA in healthy donors. Vbeta (60) and Jbeta (13) primers were used in the PCR. The repertoire was sequenced with immunoSEQ multiplex PCR; TCRdb's copy has only in-frame clones and lacks some. Among some 180,000 clones listed, around 80% were seen once. Sequenced: PBMCs. These receptors came from a young woman in good health and CMV-seronegative.

The chain carries TRBV5-1 and TRBJ2-2, with D possibly TRBD1 on 6 matching bases. From germline, CDR1 is SGHRS and CDR2 YFSETQ. The V and J ends lost 1 base and 2 bases respectively, with 9 bases between them. CDR3 size: 15 residues. CDR3 region: CASSLRTANTGELFF. CDR3 DNA: TGCGCCAGCAGCTTGCGGACAGCTAACACCGGGGAGCTGTTTTTT.

Concerning this clone: The junction departs from germline at one end; a sequencing error may be responsible. The chain recombines TRBV10-1 with TRBJ2-1; 11 bases fit TRBD2. This CDR3 has 16 residues. The V gene's germline CDR1 is WNHNN and CDR2 SYGVQD (reference sequence). The CDR3 is CASSESKLAGGNEQFF. The CDR3 coding sequence is TGCGCCAGCAGCGAGTCGAAGCTAGCGGGGGGCAATGAGCAGTTCTTC.

The chain links TRBV29-1 to TRBJ1-4; 9 bases map to TRBD1. The CDR3 is 14 amino acids. Germline V gene data show CDR1 as SQVTM and CDR2 as ANQGSEA. Germline trimming cut 5 bases from V and 5 bases from J; bases unmatched to any gene: 6. CDR3 sequence (DNA): TGCAGCGTTTATTTGACAGGGGGGAATGAAAAACTGTTTTTT. Its translation: CSVYLTGGNEKLFF.

This sequence joins TRBV14 and TRBJ1-4, with D possibly being TRBD1 (5 bases). The CDR3 spans 14 residues. Germline V lookup: CDR1 SGHDN, CDR2 FVKESK. V lost 1 base to trimming and J lost 4 bases, with 7 bases between them. This chain's CDR3 is CASSQGQYNEKLFF. The CDR3, as DNA: TGTGCCAGCAGCCAAGGACAGTATAATGAAAAACTGTTTTTT. Full variable domain (outside the CDR3, taken from reference TRBV14 and TRBJ1-4): EAGVTQFPSHSVIEKGQTVTLRCDPISGHDNLYWYRRVMGKEIKFLLHFVKESKQDESGMPNNRFLAERTGGTYSTLKVQPAELEDSGVYFCASSQGQYNEKLFFGSGTQLSVL.

This clone was counted between two and nine times. The DNA for the CDR3 is TGTGCCAGCAGCGTAGATCCAGGGCTCACTGAAGCTTTCTTT. Protein product: CASSVDPGLTEAFF. V gene TRBV9 combines with J gene TRBJ1-1; TRBD1 is a possible D gene (5 bases). Per germline, CDR1 SGDLS and CDR2 YYNGEE. Trimming removed 0 bases from V and 4 bases from J, with 10 bases in between. The CDR3 is 14 residues long. The whole variable domain, remainder taken from reference TRBV9 and TRBJ1-1, is DSGVTQTPKHLITATGQRVTLRCSPRSGDLSVYWYQQSLDQGLQFLIQYYNGEERAKGNILERFSAQQFPDLHSELNLSSLELGDSALYFCASSVDPGLTEAFFGQGTRLTVV.

The chain employs TRBV7-9 and TRBJ2-5; 7 bases match TRBD1. V dropped 5 bases and J dropped 0; count of bases not matched to a gene: 3. The CDR3 runs 14 residues. Germline V CDR1 and CDR2: SEHNR, FQNEAQ (reference sequence). In DNA form, the CDR3 reads TGTGCCAGCAGCGAGGGACAGTACCAAGAGACCCAGTACTTC. Protein product: CASSEGQYQETQYF.

The chain couples TRBV10-3 to TRBJ1-1; D possibly corresponds to TRBD1 (6 bases). Per the germline V gene, CDR1 is ENHRY and CDR2 is SYGVKD. The CDR3 has 16 amino acids. V was pared by 3 bases and J by 4 bases, with 18 bases between. In DNA form, the CDR3 reads TGTGCCATCAGTGATTCCCCCGGTGGGACAAGCACTGAAGCTTTCTTT. This encodes CAISDSPGGTSTEAFF.

This sequence joins TRBV5-6 and TRBJ1-2, with 7 nucleotides matching TRBD1. CDR3 length: 13 residues. From germline, CDR1 is SGHDT and CDR2 YYEEEE. Trimming took 4 bases from V and 2 from J; bases not matched to a gene: 2. The CDR3 DNA follows: TGTGCCAGCAGCCGGGACAGCAACTATGGCTACACCTTC. Its translation is CASSRDSNYGYTF.

The chain recombines TRBV4-1 with TRBJ2-7; D possibly corresponds to TRBD1 (6 bases). V lost 2 bases, J lost 12 bases, and 14 bases lay in between. The CDR3 is made up of 12 amino acids. Germline CDR1 and CDR2: MGHRA and YSYEKL. The CDR3 is CASSQHNRVRYF. The CDR3 nucleotides are TGCGCCAGCAGCCAACATAACAGGGTCCGGTACTTC.

The chain combines TRBV14 with TRBJ1-6; 8 bases match TRBD1. Germline V gene data show CDR1 as SGHDN and CDR2 as FVKESK. The trim removed 4 bases at V and 5 bases at J, leaving 7 bases unmatched. The CDR3 is made up of 16 amino acids. CDR3 DNA: TGTGCCAGCAGCCCGCGAAGGGGACAGGATAATTCACCCCTCCACTTT. Translation: CASSPRRGQDNSPLHF.

The CDR3, as DNA: TGTGCCATCAGGAGACAGGGTAGCAATCAGCCCCAGCATTTT. Residues: CAIRRQGSNQPQHF. V is TRBV10-3 and J is TRBJ1-5, with TRBD1 matching 7 bases. CDR3 length: 14 amino acids. V shed 6 bases, J shed 0 bases, and the junction held 2 bases outside the gene matches. Germline-derived CDR1 and CDR2 are ENHRY and SYGVKD.

The V call is TRBV30, the J call TRBJ2-3, with TRBD2 matching 8 bases. CDR1 is GTSNPN, CDR2 SVGIG, per germline (reference sequence). CDR3 length: 14 residues. The V segment lost 0 bases and the J segment 4 bases; nucleotides outside the gene matches: 3. CDR3 sequence (DNA): TGTGCCTGGAGTGTACTACTAGCGGCAGATACGCAGTATTTT. Amino acid sequence: CAWSVLLAADTQYF.

This clone showed up just a few times. The CDR3 DNA reads as TGTGCCACCAGCAGAGATTCAGGGGGCGGGCCCCAGCATTTT. Protein: CATSRDSGGGPQHF. V usage is TRBV15 and J usage is TRBJ1-5, with 8 bases lining up with TRBD1. The germline V gene has CDR1 LNHNV and CDR2 YYDKDF (reference sequence). V lost 0 bases and J lost 9; bases outside the gene matches: 4. The CDR3 extends over 14 amino acids.

V and J are TRBV7-9 and TRBJ1-2; the match to TRBD1 covers 8 bases. Trimming took 2 bases from V and 4 from J; bases not matched to a gene: 3. From germline, CDR1 is SEHNR and CDR2 FQNEAQ (reference sequence). CDR3 length equals 14 residues. The CDR3 DNA follows: TGTGCCAGCAGCTTAACAGGGGGTTTCTATGGCTACACCTTC. This sequence encodes CASSLTGGFYGYTF.

This clone was observed a few times. The V call is TRBV6-5, the J call TRBJ2-7; D gene unclear. The CDR3 spans 13 residues. Trimming removed 8 bases from V and 2 bases from J, with 13 bases in between. The germline CDR1 and CDR2 sequences are MNHEY and SVGAGI. The CDR3 loop reads CASYSEFPYEQYF. The DNA for the CDR3 is TGTGCCAGCTACTCGGAGTTTCCCTACGAGCAGTACTTC.

This clone occurred once. This CDR3 reads CAWGGGTSTDTQYF. As DNA, the CDR3 is TGTGCCTGGGGAGGCGGGACTAGCACAGATACGCAGTATTTT. The V gene is TRBV30, the J gene TRBJ2-3; tentatively, D is TRBD2 (6 bases). CDR1 and CDR2 (germline): GTSNPN, SVGIG (reference sequence). This CDR3 is built from 14 residues. The V and J ends lost 5 bases and 0 bases respectively, with 12 bases between them. Variable domain in full (rest from reference TRBV30 and TRBJ2-3): SQTIHQWPATLVQPVGSPLSLECTVEGTSNPNLYWYRQAAGRGLQLLFYSVGIGQISSEVPQNLSASRPQDRQFILSSKKLLLSDSGFYLCAWGGGTSTDTQYFGPGTRLTVL.

This chain links TRBV4-1 with TRBJ2-7; D may be TRBD1 (6 bases). The CDR3 has 15 residues. The ends were cut back, 2 bases at V and 0 bases at J, with 11 bases in the middle. The germline V gene encodes CDR1 MGHRA and CDR2 YSYEKL. CDR3 loop: CASSQNTGLSYEQYF. In DNA form, the CDR3 reads TGCGCCAGCAGCCAAAATACAGGGCTCTCCTACGAGCAGTACTTC.

This chain connects TRBV5-1 to TRBJ2-3, with D unresolved. CDR3 length equals 14 residues. Trimming stripped 4 bases from V and 0 bases from J, with 9 bases between. Germline-derived CDR1 and CDR2 are SGHRS and YFSETQ. CDR3 DNA: TGCGCCAGCAGCATTGAAACTAGCACAGATACGCAGTATTTT. It yields the protein CASSIETSTDTQYF. The complete variable domain, with remaining parts taken from reference TRBV5-1 and TRBJ2-3, reads KAGVTQTPRYLIKTRGQQVTLSCSPISGHRSVSWYQQTPGQGLQFLFEYFSETQRNKGNFPGRFSGRQFSNSRSEMNVSTLELGDSALYLCASSIETSTDTQYFGPGTRLTVL.

The V call is TRBV4-2, the J call TRBJ1-2; 8 nucleotides line up with TRBD1. CDR3 length equals 16 residues. Trimming at V came to 6 bases and at J to 3 bases, leaving 12 bases not matched to a gene. Germline CDR1 reads LGHNA; CDR2 reads YNFKEQ. The CDR3 sequence: CASSPNQGATYYGYTF. As DNA, the CDR3 is TGTGCCAGCAGTCCTAATCAGGGGGCAACTTACTATGGCTACACCTTC.

A word on this clone: The sample has other DNA sequences that encode this CDR3 too. The chain joins TRBV19 to TRBJ1-5; 10 bases agree with TRBD1. The CDR3 spans 14 residues. Germline CDR1 and CDR2: LNHDA and SQIVND (reference sequence). V shed 4 bases, J shed 6 bases, and the junction held 3 bases outside the gene matches. CDR3 DNA: TGTGCCAGTAGTACGAGGACAGGGGGTCAGCCCCAGCATTTT. Encoded protein: CASSTRTGGQPQHF.

The chain couples TRBV14 to TRBJ2-7, with 11 bases fitting TRBD2. Germline values: CDR1 SGHDN, CDR2 FVKESK. After removal of 8 bases from V and 0 bases from J, the junction contained 6 bases not matched to a gene. The CDR3 is 15 residues long. Here the CDR3 reads CASALAGGSSYEQYF. The CDR3 region has the DNA TGTGCCAGCGCTTTAGCGGGGGGGAGCTCCTACGAGCAGTACTTC.

V usage is TRBV20-1 and J usage is TRBJ2-5; D unresolved. Looked up from germline, CDR1 is DFQATT and CDR2 is SNEGSKA (reference sequence). V lost 4 bases, J lost 3 bases, and 6 bases lay in between. This CDR3 comprises 11 residues. The CDR3 loop is CSAILEETQYF. CDR3 bases: TGCAGTGCTATACTTGAAGAGACCCAGTACTTC.

This clone was counted a single time. J is TRBJ1-2 and V is TRBV2; no firm D call. Germline V gene data show CDR1 as SNHLY and CDR2 as FYNNEI. V lost 7 bases and J lost 7, with 10 bases in between. The CDR3 has 11 residues. In DNA form, the CDR3 reads TGTGCCAGCACTGTCACCGGTGGCTACACCTTC. It specifies CASTVTGGYTF.

The rearrangement uses TRBV7-2 and TRBJ1-1; the D is unclear. This CDR3 comprises 14 residues. The V end was cut by 1 base, the J end by 1 base, with 7 bases between. From germline, CDR1 is SGHTA and CDR2 FQGNSA. In DNA form, the CDR3 reads TGTGCCAGCAGCTTAGTACCGGGGAACACTGAAGCTTTCTTT. Its protein is CASSLVPGNTEAFF.

The chain joins TRBV7-2 to TRBJ1-2, with D perhaps TRBD1 (5 bases). Germline V gene lookup returns CDR1 SGHTA and CDR2 FQGNSA. Trimming removed 4 bases from V and 3 bases from J, with 18 bases in between. The CDR3 length is 16 residues. The CDR3 nucleotides are TGTGCCAGCAGCTATGCGGGGGGGAGTAAGGACTATGGCTACACCTTC. Protein: CASSYAGGSKDYGYTF.

The chain employs TRBV19 and TRBJ2-2; 10 nucleotides align to TRBD1. Germline assignment: CDR1 LNHDA and CDR2 SQIVND (reference sequence). V lost 3 bases, J lost 3 bases, and 4 bases stayed unmatched. CDR3 length: 16 residues. CDR3 DNA sequence: TGTGCCAGTAGTATGGGACAGGGGACGTACACCGGGGAGCTGTTTTTT. Translated: CASSMGQGTYTGELFF.

The rearrangement links TRBV9 to TRBJ2-5, with a weak D call TRBD2 (6 bases). Germline V lookup: CDR1 SGDLS, CDR2 YYNGEE. With 0 bases removed from V and 5 bases from J, the gap between germline ends came to 11 bases. The CDR3 contains 14 residues. The CDR3 DNA follows: TGTGCCAGCAGCGTAGATTCAGGGAGGGAGACCCAGTACTTC. This sequence encodes CASSVDSGRETQYF.